Below are 27 T cell receptor beta chains sequenced from a single sample in a study of T-cell reconstitution after alpha-beta-depleted transplantation in children. Preparation of the TCRbeta library was carried out with unique molecular identifiers. TCRdb reprocessed the PCR reads with MiXCR, giving one entry per CDR3 protein. The sample carries about 460,000 distinct CDR3 sequences, about 12% recorded once. The sample consisted of PBMCs from the stem cell graft donor, taken from the stem cell graft. The receptor set was obtained from a human donor who donated a stem cell graft to a child with combined immunodeficiency.

In its sample, this clonotype was seen a few times. This chain links TRBV7-3 with TRBJ2-1; maybe TRBD2 (5 bases). The V and J ends lost 1 base and 7 bases respectively, with 14 bases between them. The length of the CDR3 is 15 residues. CDR1 is SGHTA and CDR2 is FQGTGA in the germline V gene. The DNA for the CDR3 is TGTGCCAGCAGCTTAAGTGCTAGCTCGAGAAATGAGCAGTTCTTC. Translated, it gives CASSLSASSRNEQFF.

This clonotype was detected many times. This rearrangement joins TRBV4-3 to TRBJ2-1; 9 nucleotides line up with TRBD2. The CDR3 length is 17 residues. From germline, CDR1 is LGHNA and CDR2 YSLEER. V lost 4 bases, J lost 8 bases, and 15 bases stayed unmatched. The CDR3 reads CASSPFGGVAGVDEQFF. DNA of the CDR3: TGCGCCAGCAGCCCTTTCGGGGGAGTAGCGGGAGTCGATGAGCAGTTCTTC.

Ten or more counts support this clonotype. The chain has TRBV24-1 and TRBJ2-5; D tentatively reads TRBD1 or TRBD2 (5 bases each). CDR3 length equals 15 residues. V dropped 0 bases and J dropped 4 bases, with 11 bases sitting between them. The germline CDR1 and CDR2 sequences are KGHDR and SFDVKD. CDR3 bases: TGTGCCACCAGTGATTTGGGGGACCGGAGAGAGACCCAGTACTTC. Translation gives CATSDLGDRRETQYF.

The chain couples TRBV3-1 to TRBJ1-1; 9 positions match TRBD1. CDR1 is LGHDT, CDR2 YNNKEL, per germline (reference sequence). The CDR3 is made up of 14 amino acids. V was clipped by 4 bases and J by 4 bases; unmatched bases: 4. CDR3 protein: CASSPRTGVTEAFF. As DNA, the CDR3 is TGTGCCAGCAGCCCCCGGACAGGGGTCACTGAAGCTTTCTTT.

CDR3 nucleotide sequence: TGCGCCAGCAATCCCCCCAGTGGGGGGGGGACCTACAATGAGCAGTTCTTC. Protein: CASNPPSGGGTYNEQFF. This chain links TRBV4-3 with TRBJ2-1, with TRBD2 matching 7 bases. V lost 7 bases to trimming and J lost 2 bases; unmatched junction nucleotides: 14. This CDR3 has 17 residues. CDR1 and CDR2 from the germline V gene are LGHNA and YSLEER.

This clonotype showed up many times. The V gene is TRBV3-1, the J gene TRBJ1-5; D gene unclear. Germline CDR1 reads LGHDT; CDR2 reads YNNKEL (reference sequence). Deletions cut 0 bases from V and 8 bases from J, with 5 bases between. CDR3 length: 12 amino acids. CDR3 residues: CASSQDLEPQHF. The CDR3 nucleotides read TGTGCCAGCAGCCAAGATCTAGAGCCCCAGCATTTT.

DNA of the CDR3: TGTGCCAGCAGCTTACCCACAGGGATTGAGGAAAAACTGTTTTTT. Its translation: CASSLPTGIEEKLFF. J is TRBJ1-4 and V is TRBV7-9; maybe TRBD1 (6 bases). The V gene's germline CDR1 is SEHNR and CDR2 FQNEAQ (reference sequence). CDR3 length: 15 residues. The V end was cut by 2 bases, the J end by 8 bases, with 15 bases between.

There are many counts of this clonotype. This chain connects TRBV10-3 to TRBJ2-7; 8 bases are a match to TRBD1. After removal of 6 bases from V and 6 bases from J, the junction contained 4 bases not matched to a gene. CDR1 and CDR2 from the germline V gene are ENHRY and SYGVKD. The CDR3 runs to 12 residues. For the CDR3, the DNA is TGTGCCATCAGATCAACAGGGGGCGAGCAGTACTTC. Protein product: CAIRSTGGEQYF.

This clonotype was observed a few times. This rearrangement joins TRBV7-3 to TRBJ2-1; D is unresolved. The CDR3 spans 17 residues. V lost 3 bases and J lost 0, with 15 bases in between. The V gene's germline CDR1 is SGHTA and CDR2 FQGTGA. CDR3 coding DNA: TGTGCCAGCAGCTTCACTCGACCCGCGAGCTCCTACAATGAGCAGTTCTTC. Encoded protein: CASSFTRPASSYNEQFF. Full variable domain (outside the CDR3, taken from reference TRBV7-3 and TRBJ2-1): GAGVSQTPSNKVTEKGKYVELRCDPISGHTALYWYRQSLGQGPEFLIYFQGTGAADDSGLPNDRFFAVRPEGSVSTLKIQRTERGDSAVYLCASSFTRPASSYNEQFFGPGTRLTVL.

This clonotype was counted a few times. The rearrangement joins TRBV5-5 to TRBJ2-6; D not certain. The CDR3 length is 18 residues. Germline CDR1 reads SGHKS; CDR2 reads YYEKEE (reference sequence). V lost 2 bases to trimming and J lost 0 bases, with 15 bases between them. This CDR3 is CASSLYDGPGSGANVLTF. DNA of the CDR3: TGTGCCAGCAGCTTATACGACGGGCCAGGCTCTGGGGCCAACGTCCTGACTTTC.

The J gene is TRBJ2-7, the V gene TRBV20-1; 8 bases align to TRBD1. CDR1 DFQATT and CDR2 SNEGSKA come from the germline V gene (reference sequence). Trimming removed 5 bases from V and 1 base from J; junction bases left unmatched: 7. The CDR3 is 14 residues long. CDR3 in DNA: TGCAGTGCTTATGACAGGGGAAAATCCTACGAGCAGTACTTC. Residues: CSAYDRGKSYEQYF.

This clonotype was counted only a few times. This chain links TRBV6-5 with TRBJ2-4; TRBD1 is a possible D gene (6 bases). The CDR3 loop spans 15 amino acids. Germline V gene lookup returns CDR1 MNHEY and CDR2 SVGAGI. Trimming cost V 4 bases and J 8 bases, with 18 bases left between them. The CDR3 DNA reads TGTGCCAGCAGTTCGAACGACAGGTCGGTGGACATTCAGTACTTC. It encodes CASSSNDRSVDIQYF.

The chain is built from TRBV29-1 and TRBJ2-7, with D perhaps given as TRBD1 or TRBD2 (7 bases each). V lost 6 bases and J 2 bases, leaving 14 bases between the germline ends. The length of the CDR3 is 13 residues. Germline CDR1 is SQVTM and CDR2 is ANQGSEA. The CDR3 is CSVQGGTTYEQYF. The CDR3 nucleotides read TGCAGCGTCCAGGGGGGGACTACCTACGAGCAGTACTTC.

V and J are TRBV20-1 and TRBJ2-3; 7 bases agree with TRBD1. From germline, CDR1 is DFQATT and CDR2 SNEGSKA (reference sequence). The CDR3 is 14 amino acids. V lost 6 bases and J lost 0; bases outside the gene matches: 6. CDR3 region: CSAIDRESTDTQYF. The CDR3 bases are TGCAGTGCGATAGACAGGGAGAGCACAGATACGCAGTATTTT.

This clonotype occurred many times. The chain couples TRBV4-2 to TRBJ2-1; 9 positions agree with TRBD2. The CDR3 is 17 amino acids. CDR1 and CDR2 (germline): LGHNA, YNFKEQ. The V segment lost 0 bases and the J segment 8 bases; nucleotides outside the gene matches: 11. The CDR3 is CASSQERGTSLLDEQFF. The CDR3 DNA reads TGTGCCAGCAGCCAAGAAAGAGGGACTAGCCTGTTGGATGAGCAGTTCTTC.

This clonotype was seen only a few times. V and J are TRBV20-1 and TRBJ2-3; D perhaps matches TRBD1 (6 bases). Deletions cut 2 bases from V and 4 bases from J, with 13 bases between. The germline V gene has CDR1 DFQATT and CDR2 SNEGSKA (reference sequence). The CDR3 contains 14 residues. The DNA for the CDR3 is TGCAGTGCTAGAATACAGGGTAGCCCAGATACGCAGTATTTT. Its translation is CSARIQGSPDTQYF.

The chain employs TRBV18 and TRBJ2-3; TRBD1 might be the D (6 bases). The germline V gene has CDR1 KGHSH and CDR2 LQKENI. V shed 1 base and J shed 2 bases, with 10 bases lying between them. The CDR3 sequence is 15 residues long. The CDR3 here is CASSPQGQYTDTQYF. CDR3 in DNA: TGTGCCAGCTCACCACAGGGACAATACACAGATACGCAGTATTTT.

This clonotype turned up a few times. The chain is built from TRBV7-9 and TRBJ1-1; D is undetermined. CDR1 is SEHNR and CDR2 is FQNEAQ in the germline V gene (reference sequence). This CDR3 spans 12 amino acids. V shed 1 base and J shed 11 bases, with 11 bases lying between them. The CDR3 region is CASSLGHPGAFF. The CDR3 DNA sequence: TGTGCCAGCAGCTTAGGGCACCCCGGTGCTTTCTTT.

This clonotype occurred many times. The chain couples TRBV12-3 or TRBV12-4 to TRBJ2-6; D is unclear. The ends were cut back, 3 bases at V and 0 bases at J, with 6 bases in the middle. The CDR3 consists of 15 residues. The CDR3 reads CASSFGYSGANVLTF. The CDR3 region has the DNA TGTGCCAGCAGTTTTGGTTACTCTGGGGCCAACGTCCTGACTTTC.

The chain uses TRBV9 and TRBJ2-1; possible D gene TRBD1, 6 bases. The ends were cut back, 0 bases at V and 4 bases at J, with 23 bases in the middle. Germline-derived CDR1 and CDR2 are SGDLS and YYNGEE. CDR3 length: 19 residues. The CDR3 region has the DNA TGTGCCAGCAGCGTAGGGTTCGAGGGGGAGAAGTCGGGTTACAATGAGCAGTTCTTC. Translation: CASSVGFEGEKSGYNEQFF.

This clonotype was recorded many times. The J gene is TRBJ1-5, the V gene TRBV28; TRBD1 matches 8 bases. The germline V gene encodes CDR1 MDHEN and CDR2 SYDVKM. Trimming cost V 5 bases and J 6 bases; bases outside gene matches: 12. The CDR3 is made up of 16 amino acids. The CDR3 here is CASSPPGTGRGQPQHF. CDR3 nucleotide sequence: TGTGCCAGCAGTCCTCCGGGGACAGGCCGGGGTCAGCCCCAGCATTTT. The whole variable domain, remainder taken from reference TRBV28 and TRBJ1-5, is DVKVTQSSRYLVKRTGEKVFLECVQDMDHENMFWYRQDPGLGLRLIYFSYDVKMKEKGDIPEGYSVSREKKERFSLILESASTNQTSMYLCASSPPGTGRGQPQHFGDGTRLSIL.

Only a few counts were recorded for this clonotype. This chain joins TRBV6-1 and TRBJ2-7; 8 bases are a match to TRBD1. The CDR3 sequence is 14 residues long. Germline-derived CDR1 and CDR2 are MNHNS and SASEGT. The V segment lost 5 bases and the J segment 3 bases; nucleotides outside the gene matches: 6. CDR3 nucleotides: TGTGCCAGCAGTAGCGGACAGGGTATCTACGAGCAGTACTTC. Residues: CASSSGQGIYEQYF.

The gene calls are TRBV7-3 and TRBJ2-3; maybe TRBD2 (7 bases). V was shortened by 3 bases and J by 6 bases, with 13 bases between the two germline ends. Germline loops: CDR1 SGHTA, CDR2 FQGTGA. This CDR3 comprises 14 residues. This chain's CDR3 is CASSFRTRGDTQYF. The CDR3 DNA is TGTGCCAGCAGCTTCCGGACTAGGGGGGATACGCAGTATTTT.

This clonotype was observed a few times. V gene TRBV20-1 combines with J gene TRBJ1-2; a possible D gene is TRBD1 (5 bases). CDR3 size: 13 residues. Between the trimmed V and J ends, which lost 6 bases and 0 bases, there was a span of 11 bases. Germline CDR1 reads DFQATT; CDR2 reads SNEGSKA (reference sequence). CDR3: CSARREANYGYTF. The CDR3, as DNA: TGCAGTGCCCGCAGGGAGGCTAACTATGGCTACACCTTC.

This clonotype was recorded a few times. The J gene is TRBJ1-4, the V gene TRBV12-3 or TRBV12-4; 10 bases align to TRBD1. V lost 5 bases and J lost 6; bases outside the gene matches: 6. The CDR3 loop spans 15 amino acids. CDR3 sequence reads: CASSHPGTGDEKLFF. For the CDR3, the DNA is TGTGCCAGCAGTCACCCGGGGACAGGGGATGAAAAACTGTTTTTT.

This clonotype was observed a few times. This sequence joins TRBV4-3 and TRBJ1-5; TRBD1 is a possible D gene (5 bases). The V gene's germline CDR1 is LGHNA and CDR2 YSLEER. With 0 bases removed from V and 6 bases from J, the gap between germline ends came to 12 bases. This CDR3 has 15 amino acids. The CDR3 sequence is CASSQESGSGQPQHF. Written as DNA, the CDR3 is TGCGCCAGCAGCCAAGAATCAGGGTCGGGTCAGCCCCAGCATTTT.

In this sample, this clonotype turned up a few times. J is TRBJ2-3 and V is TRBV29-1; D gene ambiguous. CDR3 size: 15 residues. V lost 0 bases, J lost 4 bases, and 14 bases lay in between. CDR1 SQVTM and CDR2 ANQGSEA come from the germline V gene. CDR3 nucleotides: TGCAGCGTTGAAGATCGGTTCAGTACGTCAGATACGCAGTATTTT. Its translation: CSVEDRFSTSDTQYF.